This T cell receptor beta chain was identified during a study of blood T cell repertoires in COVID-19. Profiling relied on immunoSEQ multiplex PCR, and the TCRdb table lists in-frame clones only, not all of them. The table shows approximately 52,000 clones, with just over 85% occurring only once. CDR3 length equals 13 residues. Trimming removed 5 bases at V and 7 bases at J, with 14 bases between. The germline gives CDR1 SGHTA, CDR2 FQGNSA. The table lists this clone with a few counts. The sequenced sample was peripheral blood. The clonotype comes from a man in his 70s with acute or convalescent COVID-19. The V call is TRBV7-2, the J call TRBJ1-2; D uncertain. The CDR3: CASSPGGVSGYTF. Here the CDR3 DNA reads TGTGCCAGCAGCCCCGGCGGGGTTTCTGGCTACACCTTC. The variable domain in full, with the rest retrieved from reference TRBV7-2 and TRBJ1-2, is GAGVSQSPSNKVTEKGKDVELRCDPISGHTALYWYRQSLGQGLEFLIYFQGNSAPDKSGLPSDRFSAERTGGSVSTLTIQRTQQEDSAVYLCASSPGGVSGYTFGSGTRLTVV.